These 32 T cell receptor beta chains share one sample of origin, sequenced in a study of beta chain features in type 1 diabetes. Regarding the study as a whole: TCRB CDR3s from Type 1 diabetes patients were moderately but significantly shorter in all four CD4+ subsets.

All of the isolated RNA was reverse transcribed, so expressed TCRB transcripts were sequenced. Assay: immunoSEQ multiplex PCR; the TCRdb copy retains only in-frame clones and omits some. The sample records 300,000 or so clones, roughly 14% being singletons. No antigens are known for them. The specimen was naive CD4+ T cells from blood. The receptors derive from a woman aged 18-29 years with type 1 diabetes.

This chain joins TRBV5-6 and TRBJ2-1, with a possible D match to TRBD2 (6 bases). The germline V gene encodes CDR1 SGHDT and CDR2 YYEEEE. Trimming shortened V by 0 bases and J by 0 bases, and 10 bases separated the two germline ends. This CDR3 is built from 16 residues. The CDR3 spells CASSLVGRDSYNEQFF. The DNA for the CDR3 is TGTGCCAGCAGCTTGGTGGGGCGGGACTCCTACAATGAGCAGTTCTTC.

The J gene is TRBJ2-7, the V gene TRBV30, with TRBD2 as a possible D gene (5 bases). The germline V gene has CDR1 GTSNPN and CDR2 SVGIG (reference sequence). With 3 bases removed from V and 0 bases from J, the gap between germline ends came to 18 bases. This CDR3 region has 16 residues. The CDR3 sequence: CAWSTQPGFYSYEQYF. In DNA form, the CDR3 reads TGTGCCTGGAGCACCCAACCGGGATTCTACTCCTACGAGCAGTACTTC.

V is TRBV5-1 and J is TRBJ2-1, with a possible D match to TRBD1 (8 bases). Germline V gene lookup returns CDR1 SGHRS and CDR2 YFSETQ. The CDR3 length is 16 residues. V lost 1 base and J 4 bases, leaving 15 bases between the germline ends. CDR3 in DNA: TGCGCCAGCAGCTTGCGAACAGGGGGGGGTTACAATGAGCAGTTCTTC. This translates into CASSLRTGGGYNEQFF. Based on the CDR3 plus reference TRBV5-1 and TRBJ2-1, the full variable domain is KAGVTQTPRYLIKTRGQQVTLSCSPISGHRSVSWYQQTPGQGLQFLFEYFSETQRNKGNFPGRFSGRQFSNSRSEMNVSTLELGDSALYLCASSLRTGGGYNEQFFGPGTRLTVL.

This clone was seen a handful of times. J is TRBJ1-2 and V is TRBV25-1; weak D call: TRBD1 (5 bases). V dropped 5 bases and J dropped 4 bases, with 11 bases sitting between them. Germline V lookup: CDR1 MGHDK, CDR2 SYGVNS. The CDR3 covers 13 residues. The CDR3 sequence is CASSSQGPYGYTF. CDR3 nucleotide sequence: TGTGCCAGCAGTTCTCAGGGTCCCTATGGCTACACCTTC.

V gene TRBV6-1 combines with J gene TRBJ2-7; 11 nucleotides line up with TRBD2. This CDR3 contains 15 residues. Unmatched junction bases numbered 10, after V lost 7 bases and J lost 5 bases. The germline V gene encodes CDR1 MNHNS and CDR2 SASEGT. CDR3 amino acids: CASTGLAGGRHEQYV. In DNA form, the CDR3 reads TGTGCCAGCACCGGATTAGCGGGAGGGCGCCACGAGCAGTACGTC.

The chain carries TRBV5-1 and TRBJ2-1; TRBD2 matches 7 bases. This CDR3 comprises 14 residues. Trimming took 8 bases from V and 0 from J; bases not matched to a gene: 5. Germline lookup yields CDR1 SGHRS and CDR2 YFSETQ. DNA of the CDR3: TGCGCCAGTTACGGGGGGAGCTCCTACAATGAGCAGTTCTTC. It translates to CASYGGSSYNEQFF.

The chain uses TRBV19 and TRBJ2-3; TRBD1 might be the D (6 bases). This CDR3 region has 14 residues. V shed 10 bases and J shed 3 bases, with 17 bases lying between them. Germline assignment: CDR1 LNHDA and CDR2 SQIVND (reference sequence). The CDR3 loop reads CATSYDTGTDTQYF. The CDR3 nucleotides are TGTGCCACCTCCTACGATACAGGGACAGATACGCAGTATTTT.

About this clone: The sample holds other DNA sequences that translate to the same CDR3. V usage is TRBV5-1 and J usage is TRBJ1-5; 8 nucleotides align to TRBD1. The CDR3 extends over 14 amino acids. Germline V gene sequence: CDR1 SGHRS, CDR2 YFSETQ. The V segment lost 3 bases and the J segment 2 bases; nucleotides outside the gene matches: 1. CDR3 in amino acids: CASSSGQGNQPQHF. The CDR3 region has the DNA TGCGCCAGCAGCTCGGGACAGGGCAATCAGCCCCAGCATTTT.

The chain links TRBV29-1 to TRBJ2-1; D is possibly TRBD2 (6 bases). The germline CDR1 and CDR2 sequences are SQVTM and ANQGSEA. The germline V and J ends were trimmed by 2 bases and 7 bases, with 18 bases remaining between them. The CDR3 length is 15 residues. CDR3 sequence (DNA): TGCAGCGTTGAATCTCGGGAGCCCGGGCGGAATGAGCAGTTCTTC. Translation gives CSVESREPGRNEQFF.

The sample holds a few counts of this clone. The rearrangement joins TRBV2 to TRBJ1-5, with D maybe TRBD1 (5 bases). Trimming pared 4 bases from V and 5 bases from J, leaving 9 bases between. The V gene's germline CDR1 is SNHLY and CDR2 FYNNEI. This CDR3 spans 13 amino acids. CDR3 nucleotides: TGTGCCAGCAGTGCAGGGTTACATCAGCCCCAGCATTTT. This sequence encodes CASSAGLHQPQHF.

The chain carries TRBV6-5 and TRBJ2-1, with 10 nucleotides matching TRBD1. After removal of 1 base from V and 5 bases from J, the junction contained 2 bases not matched to a gene. CDR1 is MNHEY and CDR2 is SVGAGI in the germline V gene. The CDR3 has 15 residues. The CDR3 region is CASSYFGTGDNEQFF. The CDR3 coding sequence is TGTGCCAGCAGTTACTTCGGGACAGGGGACAATGAGCAGTTCTTC.

This clone was seen only a few times. V gene TRBV28 combines with J gene TRBJ2-5; a possible D gene is TRBD2 (5 bases). The germline V gene has CDR1 MDHEN and CDR2 SYDVKM. Trimming took off 6 bases at V and 7 bases at J, with 18 bases between the two ends. The CDR3 consists of 14 residues. The CDR3 DNA reads as TGTGCCAGCAGCCTCGGACTCGATACCGGGACCCAGTACTTC. Encoded protein: CASSLGLDTGTQYF.

The J gene is TRBJ2-1, the V gene TRBV9, with 9 bases aligning to TRBD2. The CDR3 sequence is 20 residues long. Unmatched junction bases numbered 17, after V lost 4 bases and J lost 0 bases. From germline, CDR1 is SGDLS and CDR2 YYNGEE. The CDR3 region is CASSRPLAGPSMTSYNEQFF. The CDR3 DNA sequence: TGTGCCAGCAGCCGACCTCTAGCGGGACCAAGTATGACCTCCTACAATGAGCAGTTCTTC.

The chain combines TRBV27 with TRBJ1-4; D is ambiguous. V was pared by 3 bases and J by 4 bases, with 9 bases between. The CDR3 totals 14 residues. Germline V gene data show CDR1 as MNHEY and CDR2 as SMNVEV (reference sequence). Written as DNA, the CDR3 is TGTGCCAGCAGTTTTCGAGGCCTTAATGAAAAACTGTTTTTT. It specifies CASSFRGLNEKLFF. Full variable domain (outside the CDR3, taken from reference TRBV27 and TRBJ1-4): EAQVTQNPRYLITVTGKKLTVTCSQNMNHEYMSWYRQDPGLGLRQIYYSMNVEVTDKGDVPEGYKVSRKEKRNFPLILESPSPNQTSLYFCASSFRGLNEKLFFGSGTQLSVL.

The rearrangement uses TRBV9 and TRBJ2-1; 10 bases are shared with TRBD2. CDR1 SGDLS and CDR2 YYNGEE come from the germline V gene. Losses at the gene ends were 3 bases for V and 9 bases for J; bases not matched to a gene: 6. This CDR3 is built from 14 residues. The CDR3 DNA sequence: TGTGCCAGCAGCGCGGGACTAGCGTCCGGTGAGCAGTTCTTC. As protein: CASSAGLASGEQFF.

Turning to this clone: The sample carries other DNA sequences with the same CDR3. This chain connects TRBV28 to TRBJ2-5; the match to TRBD1 covers 9 bases. The germline gives CDR1 MDHEN, CDR2 SYDVKM. This CDR3 region has 13 residues. The V gene end was trimmed by 5 bases and the J gene end by 4 bases; junction bases not matched to a gene: 2. CDR3 bases: TGTGCCAGCAGTAGACAGGGGGGAGAGACCCAGTACTTC. Its protein is CASSRQGGETQYF.

In its sample, this clone was seen a few times. V usage is TRBV20-1 and J usage is TRBJ2-1; a possible D gene is TRBD1 (6 bases). The V end lost 5 bases, the J end lost 10 bases, and 9 bases lay between the germline ends. The CDR3 totals 10 residues. The germline CDR1 and CDR2 sequences are DFQATT and SNEGSKA (reference sequence). CDR3 nucleotides: TGCAGTGCTCGACAGGTCGAGCAGTTCTTC. This encodes CSARQVEQFF.

The V and J genes are TRBV5-8 and TRBJ1-1, with D possibly TRBD1 on 6 matching bases. The CDR3 runs to 15 residues. Germline V gene sequence: CDR1 SGHTS, CDR2 YDEGEE. Trimming left V 0 bases short and J 1 base short, with 10 bases between. CDR3 loop: CASSLARGGNTEAFF. The CDR3 nucleotides are TGTGCCAGCAGCTTGGCCAGGGGTGGGAACACTGAAGCTTTCTTT. The whole variable domain, filled in from reference TRBV5-8 and TRBJ1-1, reads EAGVTQSPTHLIKTRGQQATLRCSPISGHTSVYWYQQALGLGLQFLLWYDEGEERNRGNFPPRFSGRQFPNYSSELNVNALELEDSALYLCASSLARGGNTEAFFGQGTRLTVV.

This clone has a handful of counts. The V gene is TRBV29-1, the J gene TRBJ1-2, with a tentative D call TRBD1 (5 bases). V was trimmed by 6 bases and J by 7 bases, leaving 9 bases between them. The CDR3 contains 10 residues. CDR1 and CDR2 from the germline V gene are SQVTM and ANQGSEA. CDR3 bases: TGCAGCGTGACGGGGGGTGGCTACACCTTC. Translating gives CSVTGGGYTF.

The rearrangement joins TRBV29-1 to TRBJ2-7; 12 nucleotides match TRBD2. J gave up 2 bases and V 4 bases, and 3 bases lay outside the gene matches. Germline CDR1 SQVTM, CDR2 ANQGSEA. The CDR3 covers 14 residues. The CDR3 loop reads CSVVGLAGTYEQYF. The CDR3 DNA is TGCAGCGTTGTAGGACTAGCGGGAACCTACGAGCAGTACTTC.

This chain links TRBV5-4 with TRBJ2-1, with TRBD2 identical over 16 bases. CDR3 length: 17 amino acids. Germline CDR1 reads SGHNT; CDR2 reads YYREEE (reference sequence). Losses at the gene ends were 5 bases for V and 9 bases for J; bases not matched to a gene: 11. The CDR3 DNA is TGTGCCAGCAGAGCCGAGGGACTAGCGGGAGGGCGTCTTGAGCAGTTCTTC. Encoded protein: CASRAEGLAGGRLEQFF.

The chain is built from TRBV7-3 and TRBJ2-3; 7 bases align to TRBD2. Germline values: CDR1 SGHTA, CDR2 FQGTGA. J gave up 4 bases and V 2 bases, and 3 bases lay outside the gene matches. The CDR3 is made up of 14 amino acids. CDR3 in amino acids: CASSLSSGADTQYF. CDR3 nucleotides: TGTGCCAGCAGCTTATCGAGCGGGGCAGATACGCAGTATTTT.

In this sample, this clone turned up once. CDR3 in amino acids: CAWRGAQGASNQPQHF. The CDR3 DNA is TGTGCCTGGAGGGGGGCTCAAGGGGCGAGCAATCAGCCCCAGCATTTT. The V call is TRBV30, the J call TRBJ1-5; TRBD1 might be the D (6 bases). The germline V gene has CDR1 GTSNPN and CDR2 SVGIG (reference sequence). CDR3 size: 16 residues. The germline V and J ends were trimmed by 3 bases and 1 base, with 16 bases remaining between them.

The gene calls are TRBV11-2 and TRBJ1-1; D may be TRBD1 (6 bases). This CDR3 region has 14 residues. V dropped 5 bases and J dropped 4 bases, with 14 bases sitting between them. CDR1 and CDR2 from the germline V gene are SGHAT and FQNNGV. The CDR3 here is CASSRTEGSTEAFF. The CDR3, as DNA: TGTGCCAGCAGCCGGACAGAGGGAAGCACTGAAGCTTTCTTT.

The chain carries TRBV7-9 and TRBJ1-2, with no clear D. The CDR3 contains 14 residues. Trimming took off 5 bases at V and 4 bases at J, with 14 bases between the two ends. The germline V gene has CDR1 SEHNR and CDR2 FQNEAQ (reference sequence). The CDR3 loop is CASSRFQEVYGYTF. The CDR3 DNA sequence: TGTGCCAGCAGCCGCTTTCAAGAGGTCTATGGCTACACCTTC.

The chain employs TRBV5-1 and TRBJ2-1, with D tentatively TRBD2 (5 bases). Germline CDR1 SGHRS, CDR2 YFSETQ. This CDR3 has 19 amino acids. Trimming removed 2 bases from V and 0 bases from J, with 21 bases in between. CDR3 coding DNA: TGCGCCAGCAGCTTTCGGGGAATGGTTGGTGATAGCTCCTACAATGAGCAGTTCTTC. Translating gives CASSFRGMVGDSSYNEQFF.

V is TRBV30 and J is TRBJ1-2; D ambiguous. Germline CDR1 and CDR2: GTSNPN and SVGIG (reference sequence). V shed 3 bases and J shed 0 bases, with 14 bases lying between them. The CDR3 contains 15 residues. CDR3 sequence: CAWRTDPGSNYGYTF. For the CDR3, the DNA is TGTGCCTGGAGGACCGACCCGGGTTCTAACTATGGCTACACCTTC.

This clone has just a few counts. The chain links TRBV5-1 to TRBJ2-1; TRBD2 might be the D (6 bases). The germline V and J ends were trimmed by 5 bases and 5 bases, with 14 bases remaining between them. The CDR3 length is 14 residues. Per the germline V gene, CDR1 is SGHRS and CDR2 is YFSETQ. The CDR3: CASRPDYTNNEQFF. Here the CDR3 DNA reads TGCGCCAGCAGGCCGGACTATACTAACAATGAGCAGTTCTTC. Filled out from reference TRBV5-1 and TRBJ2-1, the complete variable domain reads KAGVTQTPRYLIKTRGQQVTLSCSPISGHRSVSWYQQTPGQGLQFLFEYFSETQRNKGNFPGRFSGRQFSNSRSEMNVSTLELGDSALYLCASRPDYTNNEQFFGPGTRLTVL.

CDR3 residues: CASSFLAEPQETQYF. CDR3 DNA: TGCGCCAGCAGCTTCCTAGCGGAACCACAAGAGACCCAGTACTTC. This chain links TRBV5-1 with TRBJ2-5, with 7 bases aligning to TRBD2. This CDR3 region has 15 residues. The junction had 6 bases not matched to a gene; V was cut back by 2 bases and J by 2 bases. Germline V gives CDR1 SGHRS, CDR2 YFSETQ.

The chain carries TRBV5-1 and TRBJ2-7; 8 positions match TRBD1. There are 15 residues in the CDR3. The germline V gene encodes CDR1 SGHRS and CDR2 YFSETQ. J was trimmed by 0 bases and V by 4 bases; bases with no gene match: 6. The CDR3 nucleotides read TGCGCCAGCAGCGTTTCGGGACAGGTCTCCTACGAGCAGTACTTC. It is translated as CASSVSGQVSYEQYF.

The chain combines TRBV6-6 with TRBJ2-2; D gene unclear. CDR3 length equals 13 residues. Per germline, CDR1 MNHNY and CDR2 SVGAGI (reference sequence). V shed 6 bases and J shed 10 bases, with 15 bases lying between them. The CDR3 here is CASRTPRWAELFF. The CDR3 DNA reads as TGTGCCAGCAGAACTCCCCGGTGGGCGGAGCTGTTTTTT.

V gene TRBV19 combines with J gene TRBJ2-2; the match to TRBD2 covers 9 bases. This CDR3 has 17 residues. Germline-derived CDR1 and CDR2 are LNHDA and SQIVND (reference sequence). After removal of 2 bases from V and 0 bases from J, the junction contained 4 bases not matched to a gene. CDR3 protein: CASSIRLAGTNTGELFF. The CDR3 coding sequence is TGTGCCAGTAGTATACGGCTAGCGGGGACGAACACCGGGGAGCTGTTTTTT.